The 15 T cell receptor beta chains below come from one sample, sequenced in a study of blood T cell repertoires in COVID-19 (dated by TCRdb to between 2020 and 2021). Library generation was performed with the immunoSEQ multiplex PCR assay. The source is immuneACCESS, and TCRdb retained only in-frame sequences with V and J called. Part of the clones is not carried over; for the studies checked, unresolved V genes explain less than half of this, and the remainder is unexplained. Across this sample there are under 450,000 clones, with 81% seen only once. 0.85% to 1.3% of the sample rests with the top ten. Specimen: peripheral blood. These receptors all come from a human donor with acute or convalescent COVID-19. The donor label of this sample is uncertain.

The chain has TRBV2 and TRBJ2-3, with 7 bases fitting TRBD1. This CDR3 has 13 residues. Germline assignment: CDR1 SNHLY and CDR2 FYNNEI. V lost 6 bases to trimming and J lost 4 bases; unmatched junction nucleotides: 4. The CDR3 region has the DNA TGTGCCAGCAGGCCAGACAGGGCAGATACGCAGTATTTT. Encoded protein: CASRPDRADTQYF. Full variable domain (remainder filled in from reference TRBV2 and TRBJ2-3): EPEVTQTPSHQVTQMGQEVILRCVPISNHLYFYWYRQILGQKVEFLVSFYNNEISEKSEIFDDQFSVERPDGSNFTLKIRSTKLEDSAMYFCASRPDRADTQYFGPGTRLTVL.

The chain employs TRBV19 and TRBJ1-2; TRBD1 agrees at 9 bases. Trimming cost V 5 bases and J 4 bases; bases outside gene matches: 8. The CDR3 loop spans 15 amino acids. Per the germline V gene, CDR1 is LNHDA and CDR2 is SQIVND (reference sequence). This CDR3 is CASSVGTGISYGYTF. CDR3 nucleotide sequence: TGTGCCAGTAGTGTCGGGACAGGGATTTCCTATGGCTACACCTTC.

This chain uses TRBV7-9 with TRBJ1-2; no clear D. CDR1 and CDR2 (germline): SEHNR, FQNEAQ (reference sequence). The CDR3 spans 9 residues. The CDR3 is CAYNYGYTF. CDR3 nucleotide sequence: TGTGCGTATAACTATGGCTACACCTTC.

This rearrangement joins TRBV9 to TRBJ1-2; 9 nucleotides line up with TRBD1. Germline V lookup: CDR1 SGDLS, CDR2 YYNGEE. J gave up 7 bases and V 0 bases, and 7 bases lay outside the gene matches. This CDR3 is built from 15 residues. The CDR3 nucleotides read TGTGCCAGCAGCGTAGTGGAGACAGGGGGTTCTGGCTACACCTTC. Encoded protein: CASSVVETGGSGYTF.

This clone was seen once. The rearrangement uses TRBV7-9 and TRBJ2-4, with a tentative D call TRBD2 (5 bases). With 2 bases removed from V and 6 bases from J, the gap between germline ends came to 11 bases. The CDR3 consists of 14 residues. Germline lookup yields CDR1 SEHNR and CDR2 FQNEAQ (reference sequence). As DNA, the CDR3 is TGTGCCAGCAGCTTAAGGTCAGAGGGAAACATTCAGTACTTC. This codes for CASSLRSEGNIQYF.

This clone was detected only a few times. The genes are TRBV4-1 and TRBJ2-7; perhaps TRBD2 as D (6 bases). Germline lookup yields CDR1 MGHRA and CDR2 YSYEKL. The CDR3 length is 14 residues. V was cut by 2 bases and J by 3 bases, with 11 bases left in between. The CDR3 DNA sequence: TGCGCCAGCAGCCAACCGGGGGAAAACTACGAGCAGTACTTC. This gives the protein CASSQPGENYEQYF.

CDR3 nucleotide sequence: TGTGCCAGCAGTACAGCAGGCAGCTTAAAGGCTTTCTTT. It is translated as CASSTAGSLKAFF. The chain is built from TRBV6-5 and TRBJ1-1; no clear D gene. Trimming removed 5 bases from V and 11 bases from J, with 18 bases in between. The CDR3 is 13 residues long. Germline loops: CDR1 MNHEY, CDR2 SVGAGI.

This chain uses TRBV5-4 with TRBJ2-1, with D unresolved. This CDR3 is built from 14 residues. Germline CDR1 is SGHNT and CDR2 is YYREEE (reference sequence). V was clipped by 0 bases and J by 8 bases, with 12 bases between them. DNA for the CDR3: TGTGCCAGCAGCTTGGGGTTAGCCGGTGATGAGCAGTTCTTC. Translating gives CASSLGLAGDEQFF.

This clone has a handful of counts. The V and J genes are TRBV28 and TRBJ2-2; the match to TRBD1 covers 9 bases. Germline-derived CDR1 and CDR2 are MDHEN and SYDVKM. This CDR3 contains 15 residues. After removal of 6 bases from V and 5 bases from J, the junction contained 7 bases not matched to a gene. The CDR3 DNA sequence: TGTGCCAGCAGGGGACAGGGCGTTTTGACCGGGGAGCTGTTTTTT. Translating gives CASRGQGVLTGELFF.

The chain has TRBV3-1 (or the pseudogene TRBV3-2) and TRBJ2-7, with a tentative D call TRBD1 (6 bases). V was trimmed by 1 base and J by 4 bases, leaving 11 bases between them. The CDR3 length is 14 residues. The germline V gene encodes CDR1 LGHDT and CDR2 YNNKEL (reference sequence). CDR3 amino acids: CASSQGGTSYEQYF. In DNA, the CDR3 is TGTGCCAGCAGCCAAGGGGGGACATCATACGAGCAGTACTTC.

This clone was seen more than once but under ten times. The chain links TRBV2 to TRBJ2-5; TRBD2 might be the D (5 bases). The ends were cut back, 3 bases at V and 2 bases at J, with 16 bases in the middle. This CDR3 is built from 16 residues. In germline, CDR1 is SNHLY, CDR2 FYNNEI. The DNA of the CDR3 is TGTGCCAGCAGTGAGGGGAGTAGGCAGATACAAGAGACCCAGTACTTC. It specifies CASSEGSRQIQETQYF. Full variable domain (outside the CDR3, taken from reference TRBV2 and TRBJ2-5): EPEVTQTPSHQVTQMGQEVILRCVPISNHLYFYWYRQILGQKVEFLVSFYNNEISEKSEIFDDQFSVERPDGSNFTLKIRSTKLEDSAMYFCASSEGSRQIQETQYFGPGTRLLVL.

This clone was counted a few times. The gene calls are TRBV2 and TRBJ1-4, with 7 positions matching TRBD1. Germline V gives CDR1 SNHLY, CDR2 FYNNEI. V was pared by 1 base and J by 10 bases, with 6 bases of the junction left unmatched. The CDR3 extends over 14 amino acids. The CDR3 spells CASSEDRGGGKLFF. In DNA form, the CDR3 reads TGTGCCAGCAGTGAAGACAGGGGAGGCGGAAAACTGTTTTTT.

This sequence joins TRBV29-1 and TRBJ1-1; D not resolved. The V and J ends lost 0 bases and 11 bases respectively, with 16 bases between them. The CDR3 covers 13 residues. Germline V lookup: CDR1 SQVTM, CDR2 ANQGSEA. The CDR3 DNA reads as TGCAGCGTTGAAGAGGCGGGGTCTCTTGGCGCTTTCTTT. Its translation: CSVEEAGSLGAFF. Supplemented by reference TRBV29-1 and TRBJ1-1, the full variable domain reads SAVISQKPSRDICQRGTSLTIQCQVDSQVTMMFWYRQQPGQSLTLIATANQGSEATYESGFVIDKFPISRPNLTFSTLTVSNMSPEDSSIYLCSVEEAGSLGAFFGQGTRLTVV.

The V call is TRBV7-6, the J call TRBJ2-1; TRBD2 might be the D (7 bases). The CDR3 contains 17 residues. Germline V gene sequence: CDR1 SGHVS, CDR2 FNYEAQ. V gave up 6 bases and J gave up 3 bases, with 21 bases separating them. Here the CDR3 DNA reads TGTGCCAGCAGTACCGCGGTAGGGGGGGCCAGCTACAATGAGCAGTTCTTC. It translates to CASSTAVGGASYNEQFF.

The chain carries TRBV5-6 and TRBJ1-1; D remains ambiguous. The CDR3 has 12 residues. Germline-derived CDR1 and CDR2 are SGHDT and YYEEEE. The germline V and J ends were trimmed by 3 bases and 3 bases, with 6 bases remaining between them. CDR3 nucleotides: TGTGCCAGCAGCTGGGCTTACACTGAAGCTTTCTTT. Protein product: CASSWAYTEAFF.